This T cell receptor beta chain was identified during a study of neurological immune-mediated disorders. The V and J ends lost 1 base and 3 bases respectively, with 7 bases between them. The CDR3 consists of 14 residues. Germline loops: CDR1 SGHRS, CDR2 YFSETQ. Each CDR3 protein gets one entry after TCRdb re-called the 5' RACE reads with MiXCR. The sample includes fewer than 30,000 distinct CDR3 sequences, roughly an eighth of them seen just once. This clonotype appeared many times. Specimen: PBMCs. The chain links TRBV5-1 to TRBJ2-2; D not certain. The sequence came from a woman aged 40 to 49 with HTLV-1-associated myelopathy (HAM/TSP). The CDR3 DNA reads as TGCGCCAGCAGCTTGAGCCAGGACACCGGGGAGCTGTTTTTT. As protein: CASSLSQDTGELFF.